This T cell receptor (beta chain) was sequenced in a study of T cells in Graves' hyperthyroidism and ophthalmopathy. Overall study results and limits: Most thyroid clonotypes expanded above 0.001 appeared in blood too. Ophthalmopathy was identified by the model a median around 6.3 months ahead of onset.

Authors of the study amplified TCR beta CDR3 regions from RNA transcripts. TCR CDR3 regions were first amplified by RT-PCR with HTBI primers. Each CDR3 protein gets one entry after TCRdb re-called the multiplex PCR reads with MiXCR. The sample has under 550,000 distinct CDR3 sequences; about an eighth are singletons. Worth noting for this clonotype: The antigen is not known. Compared with germline, one end of the junction differs, possibly owing to a read error.

The germline V gene has CDR1 SEHNR and CDR2 FQNEAQ (reference sequence). The CDR3 loop spans 14 amino acids. The chain couples TRBV7-9 to TRBJ2-7, with a weak D call TRBD2 (6 bases). Input material: blood. This TCR was sampled from a woman aged 18 to 35 with Graves' hyperthyroidism. The CDR3 spells CASGPLVSSYEQYF. Here the CDR3 DNA reads TGCGCCAGCGGGCCACTAGTTAGCTCCTACGAGCAGTACTTC.